This T cell receptor beta chain originates from a study of cytomegalovirus exposure and HLA in healthy donors. Germline V lookup: CDR1 SGHRS, CDR2 YFSETQ. The CDR3 has 14 amino acids. J was trimmed by 1 base and V by 3 bases; bases with no gene match: 3. The PCR ran on 60 Vbeta and 13 Jbeta primers. Produced via immunoSEQ multiplex PCR; TCRdb's table is partial and in-frame only. The sample shows about 120,000 clones, around 76% of them seen only once. This clone occurred a few times. The sequencing input was PBMCs. This sequence joins TRBV5-1 and TRBJ2-7; TRBD1 agrees at 8 bases. The origin of this receptor is a woman in her thirties or forties in good health and CMV-seropositive. CDR3 amino acids: CASSWGTGSYEQYF. In DNA form, the CDR3 reads TGCGCCAGCAGCTGGGGGACAGGATCCTACGAGCAGTACTTC.